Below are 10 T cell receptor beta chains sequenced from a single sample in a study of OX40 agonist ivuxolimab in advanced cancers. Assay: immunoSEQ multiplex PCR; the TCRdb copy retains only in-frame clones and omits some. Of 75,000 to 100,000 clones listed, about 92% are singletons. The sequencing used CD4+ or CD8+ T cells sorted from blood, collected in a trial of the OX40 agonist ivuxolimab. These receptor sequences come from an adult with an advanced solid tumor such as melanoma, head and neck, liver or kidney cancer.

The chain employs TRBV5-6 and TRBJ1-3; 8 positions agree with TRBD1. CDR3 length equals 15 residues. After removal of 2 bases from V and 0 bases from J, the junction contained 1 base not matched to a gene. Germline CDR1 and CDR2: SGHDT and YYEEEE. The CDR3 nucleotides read TGTGCCAGCAGCTTCGGGACAGGCTCTGGAAACACCATATATTTT. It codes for CASSFGTGSGNTIYF.

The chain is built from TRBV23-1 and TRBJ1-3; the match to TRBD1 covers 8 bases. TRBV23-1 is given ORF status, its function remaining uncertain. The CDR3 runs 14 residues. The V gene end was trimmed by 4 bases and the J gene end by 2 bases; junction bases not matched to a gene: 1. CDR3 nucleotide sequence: TGCGCCAGCAGTCGCAGGGGGCCTGGAAACACCATATATTTT. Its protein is CASSRRGPGNTIYF.

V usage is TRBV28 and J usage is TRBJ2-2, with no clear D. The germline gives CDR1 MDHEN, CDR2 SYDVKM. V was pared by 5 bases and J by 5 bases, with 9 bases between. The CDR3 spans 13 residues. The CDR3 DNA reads TGTGCCAGCAGTGACGGTGGAACCGGGGAGCTGTTTTTT. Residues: CASSDGGTGELFF. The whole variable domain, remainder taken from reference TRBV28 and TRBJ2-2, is DVKVTQSSRYLVKRTGEKVFLECVQDMDHENMFWYRQDPGLGLRLIYFSYDVKMKEKGDIPEGYSVSREKKERFSLILESASTNQTSMYLCASSDGGTGELFFGEGSRLTVL.

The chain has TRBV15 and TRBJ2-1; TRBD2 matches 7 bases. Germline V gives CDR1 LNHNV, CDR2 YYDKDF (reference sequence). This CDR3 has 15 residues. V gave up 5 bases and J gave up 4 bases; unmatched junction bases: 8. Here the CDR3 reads CATSPREGLYNEQFF. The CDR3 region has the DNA TGTGCCACCAGCCCGAGGGAGGGGTTGTACAATGAGCAGTTCTTC.

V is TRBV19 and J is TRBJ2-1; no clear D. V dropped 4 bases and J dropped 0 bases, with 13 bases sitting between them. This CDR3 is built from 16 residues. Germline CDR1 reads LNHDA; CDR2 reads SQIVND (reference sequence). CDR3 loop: CASSNLYLDSYNEQFF. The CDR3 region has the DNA TGTGCCAGTAGTAACCTCTACTTGGACTCCTACAATGAGCAGTTCTTC.

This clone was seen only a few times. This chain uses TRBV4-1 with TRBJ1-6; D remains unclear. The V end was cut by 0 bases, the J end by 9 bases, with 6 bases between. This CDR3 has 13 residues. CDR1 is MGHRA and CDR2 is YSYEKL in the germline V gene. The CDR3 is CASSQEMVSPLHF. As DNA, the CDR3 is TGCGCCAGCAGCCAAGAAATGGTTTCACCCCTCCACTTT.

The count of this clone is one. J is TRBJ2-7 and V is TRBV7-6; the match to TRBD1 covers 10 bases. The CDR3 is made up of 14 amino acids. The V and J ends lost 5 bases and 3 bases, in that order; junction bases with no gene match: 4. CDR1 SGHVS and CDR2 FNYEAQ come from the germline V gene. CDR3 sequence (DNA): TGTGCCAGCAGCCCCGGACAGGGGGTCTACGAGCAGTACTTC. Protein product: CASSPGQGVYEQYF.

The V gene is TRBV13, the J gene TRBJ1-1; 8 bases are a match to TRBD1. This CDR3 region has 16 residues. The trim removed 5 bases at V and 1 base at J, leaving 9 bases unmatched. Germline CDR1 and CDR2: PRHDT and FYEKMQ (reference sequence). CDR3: CASSPNPGQGNTEAFF. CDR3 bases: TGTGCCAGCAGCCCAAACCCCGGACAGGGGAACACTGAAGCTTTCTTT.

CDR3: CASSFPGDEQYF. As DNA, the CDR3 is TGTGCCAGCAGTTTTCCAGGGGACGAGCAGTACTTC. The genes are TRBV27 and TRBJ2-7; the D gene is possibly TRBD1 (6 bases). The CDR3 loop spans 12 amino acids. Germline V gives CDR1 MNHEY, CDR2 SMNVEV (reference sequence). The V end lost 3 bases, the J end lost 5 bases, and 8 bases lay between the germline ends.

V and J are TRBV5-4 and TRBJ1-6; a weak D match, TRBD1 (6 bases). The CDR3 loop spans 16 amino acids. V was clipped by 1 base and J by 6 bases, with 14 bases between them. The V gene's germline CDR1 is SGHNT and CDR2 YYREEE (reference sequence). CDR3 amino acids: CASSLSGGWGNSPLHF. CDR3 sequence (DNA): TGTGCCAGCAGCTTGAGCGGGGGCTGGGGTAATTCACCCCTCCACTTT.